Below, 8 T cell receptor beta chains from the same sample are listed, as sequenced in a study of shared clonotypes between healthy human individuals (dated by TCRdb to between 2020 and 2021). CD8 naive samples were obtained by positive selection for CCR7 among CD45RO-negative cells, yielding a CD45RA+CCR7+ population from which TemRA cells were excluded. The library came from the immunoSEQ multiplex PCR assay. Drawn from immuneACCESS, this table holds only the in-frame rearrangements with V and J called that TCRdb kept. Clones are partly lost; checked studies trace under half to an unresolved V gene and leave the rest unexplained. This sample lists millions of clones; roughly 95% were detected once. The ten largest clones add up to roughly 1% of the sample. The sample consisted of naive CD8+ T cells sorted from blood. The cell subset or site label corresponds to: CD45RA+CCR7+. Receptor source: a man between 18 and 29 years old in good health.

A word on this clone: A read error may account for a junction end that differs from germline. The genes are TRBV13 and TRBJ1-1; 10 bases are a match to TRBD1. The CDR3 contains 15 residues. The germline V gene has CDR1 PRHDT and CDR2 FYEKMQ (reference sequence). CDR3 nucleotide sequence: TGTGCCAGCAGCCTAGGGGGGACAGGGGCCACTGAAGCTTTCTTT. Translated, it gives CASSLGGTGATEAFF. Supplemented by reference TRBV13 and TRBJ1-1, the full variable domain reads AAGVIQSPRHLIKEKRETATLKCYPIPRHDTVYWYQQGPGQDPQFLISFYEKMQSDKGSIPDRFSAQQFSDYHSELNMSSLELGDSALYFCASSLGGTGATEAFFGQGTRLTVV.

With respect to this clone: Other nucleotide sequences from this sample produce the same CDR3. The chain uses TRBV9 and TRBJ2-2, with D unclear. CDR1 is SGDLS and CDR2 is YYNGEE in the germline V gene. The CDR3 length is 13 residues. Trimming removed 3 bases at V and 2 bases at J, with 5 bases between. DNA of the CDR3: TGTGCCAGCAGCGGAGAAAACACCGGGGAGCTGTTTTTT. Protein product: CASSGENTGELFF.

V and J are TRBV6-1 and TRBJ1-2; D is uncertain. The germline V and J ends were trimmed by 3 bases and 2 bases, with 7 bases remaining between them. The CDR3 is 13 residues long. The germline V gene encodes CDR1 MNHNS and CDR2 SASEGT. CDR3 nucleotide sequence: TGTGCCAGCAGTGATGGTCTGAACTATGGCTACACCTTC. It codes for CASSDGLNYGYTF.

The chain combines TRBV6-1 with TRBJ2-4; TRBD1 matches 7 bases. CDR1 is MNHNS, CDR2 SASEGT, per germline. The CDR3 spans 16 residues. Losses at the gene ends were 4 bases for V and 2 bases for J; bases not matched to a gene: 8. The CDR3 loop reads CASSGQGEGTKNIQYF. The CDR3 region has the DNA TGTGCCAGCAGTGGTCAGGGGGAAGGCACCAAAAACATTCAGTACTTC.

This clone was counted between two and nine times. This chain uses TRBV2 with TRBJ2-7; perhaps D is TRBD1 or TRBD2 (5 bases each). CDR3 size: 10 residues. Germline-derived CDR1 and CDR2 are SNHLY and FYNNEI. Trimming cost V 6 bases and J 9 bases, with 9 bases left between them. CDR3 coding DNA: TGTGCCAGCAGCGTGGGACCGCAGTACTTC. It specifies CASSVGPQYF. Combining the CDR3 with reference TRBV2 and TRBJ2-7 gives the whole variable domain EPEVTQTPSHQVTQMGQEVILRCVPISNHLYFYWYRQILGQKVEFLVSFYNNEISEKSEIFDDQFSVERPDGSNFTLKIRSTKLEDSAMYFCASSVGPQYFGPGTRLTVT.

This clone was recorded once. The rearrangement links TRBV13 to TRBJ2-3, with a weak D call TRBD1 (6 bases). This CDR3 is 14 amino acids long. The V end was cut by 6 bases, the J end by 5 bases, with 15 bases between. Germline V gene data show CDR1 as PRHDT and CDR2 as FYEKMQ (reference sequence). The CDR3 is CASRPMGQLDTQYF. CDR3 in DNA: TGTGCCAGCAGGCCAATGGGACAACTAGATACGCAGTATTTT.

The table lists this clone with a count of one. This chain uses TRBV7-8 with TRBJ2-1; D might be TRBD1 (5 bases). Germline V gene lookup returns CDR1 SGHVS and CDR2 FQNEAQ. This CDR3 region has 16 residues. The V end was cut by 0 bases, the J end by 7 bases, with 16 bases between. CDR3 region: CASSLAALGYRNEQFF. CDR3 bases: TGTGCCAGCAGCTTAGCGGCCTTGGGGTACAGGAATGAGCAGTTCTTC.

In the case of this clone: At one end, the junction sequence differs from germline, possibly due to a read error. Other DNA sequences within the sample encode an identical CDR3. The V call is TRBV2, the J call TRBJ1-1; the D is unclear. The germline V gene encodes CDR1 SNHLY and CDR2 FYNNEI. The CDR3 has 12 residues. Written as DNA, the CDR3 is TGTGCCAGCGGACGGATGAACACTGAAGCCTTCTTT. Translation gives CASGRMNTEAFF.